The count of the clone carrying this TCR beta chain is one. TCRdb keeps only in-frame clones here, not all; method: immunoSEQ multiplex PCR. The sample lists tens of thousands of clones, roughly 84% occurring once. These data come from a study of blood T cell repertoires in COVID-19. The CDR3 has 14 residues. Germline CDR1 reads SGHTA; CDR2 reads FQGNSA. V lost 0 bases and J lost 2, with 8 bases in between. The sequence was collected from a woman older than 75 with acute or convalescent COVID-19. The chain has TRBV7-2 and TRBJ2-7; TRBD1 might be the D (6 bases). Material: peripheral blood. This chain's CDR3 is CASSLAAGAYEQYF. CDR3 coding DNA: TGTGCCAGCAGCTTAGCGGCAGGGGCCTACGAGCAGTACTTC.